This T cell receptor (beta chain) was captured in a study of T-cell reconstitution after alpha-beta-depleted transplantation in children. The V gene end was trimmed by 6 bases and the J gene end by 12 bases; junction bases not matched to a gene: 7. The length of the CDR3 is 11 residues. Unique molecular identifiers were incorporated when the TCRbeta library was constructed. TCRdb re-called the PCR reads with MiXCR, one entry per CDR3 protein. The sample shows almost 400,000 distinct CDR3 sequences, 20% of them seen only once. The origin of this receptor is a human donor who donated a stem cell graft to a child with acute myeloid leukemia. The chain recombines TRBV12-3 or TRBV12-4 with TRBJ1-1, with 7 bases lining up with TRBD1. This material consisted of PBMCs from the stem cell graft donor, taken from the stem cell graft. For the CDR3, the DNA is TGTGCCAGCAGCCTAGACAGGGCTTCTTTCTTT. Its protein product is CASSLDRASFF.